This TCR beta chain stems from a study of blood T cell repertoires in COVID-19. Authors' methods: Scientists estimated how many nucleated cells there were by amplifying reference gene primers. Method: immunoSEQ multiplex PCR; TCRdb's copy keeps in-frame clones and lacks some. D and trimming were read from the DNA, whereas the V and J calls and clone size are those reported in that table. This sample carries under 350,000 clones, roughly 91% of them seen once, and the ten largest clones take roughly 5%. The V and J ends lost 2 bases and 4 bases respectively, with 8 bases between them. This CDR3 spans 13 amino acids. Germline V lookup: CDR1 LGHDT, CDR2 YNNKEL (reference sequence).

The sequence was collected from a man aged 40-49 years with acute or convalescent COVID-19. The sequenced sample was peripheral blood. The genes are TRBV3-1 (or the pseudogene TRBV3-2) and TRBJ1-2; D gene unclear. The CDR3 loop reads CASSQPGSYGYTF. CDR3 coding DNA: TGTGCCAGCAGCCAACCGGGTTCCTATGGCTACACCTTC.